The 21 T cell receptor beta chains below all came from one sample that was sequenced in a study of read filtering for tumor transcriptome and immune sequencing. This library used roughly 0.4 ug RNA and molecular barcoded adaptors spanning alpha/delta and beta/gamma chains. From the reads, TCRdb called clonotypes with MiXCR, one entry per CDR3 protein. The sample lists about 50,000 distinct CDR3 sequences, around 21% seen once, with 30% to 45% in the top ten. Source material: a population of CD138-negative cells sorted from bone marrow. The receptors here all came from a donor at least 40 years old with multiple myeloma.

V and J are TRBV30 and TRBJ1-1; no clear D. CDR1 is GTSNPN and CDR2 is SVGIG in the germline V gene (reference sequence). With 4 bases removed from V and 5 bases from J, the gap between germline ends came to 14 bases. This CDR3 has 13 amino acids. CDR3 region: CAWNPKSVTEAFF. The CDR3 DNA follows: TGTGCCTGGAACCCAAAGTCGGTGACTGAAGCTTTCTTT.

There are a few counts of this clonotype. The V call is TRBV7-9, the J call TRBJ1-1; 8 bases fit TRBD1. V trimming: 5 bases; J trimming: 0 bases; junction bases outside the gene matches: 5. Germline assignment: CDR1 SEHNR and CDR2 FQNEAQ (reference sequence). This CDR3 contains 15 residues. CDR3 amino acids: CASSHGQGMNTEAFF. CDR3 sequence (DNA): TGTGCCAGCAGCCATGGACAGGGAATGAACACTGAAGCTTTCTTT. Full variable domain (remainder filled in from reference TRBV7-9 and TRBJ1-1): DTGVSQNPRHKITKRGQNVTFRCDPISEHNRLYWYRQTLGQGPEFLTYFQNEAQLEKSRLLSDRFSAERPKGSFSTLEIQRTEQGDSAMYLCASSHGQGMNTEAFFGQGTRLTVV.

The table lists this clonotype with many counts. This chain uses TRBV6-4 with TRBJ2-1; 7 bases are a match to TRBD1. The CDR3 runs 15 residues. Trimming cost V 2 bases and J 9 bases; bases outside gene matches: 10. Germline V gives CDR1 MRHNA, CDR2 SNTAGT. As DNA, the CDR3 is TGTGCCAGCAGTGACAGCCTAGCAGGGGGAAGTGAGCAGTTCTTC. Protein sequence: CASSDSLAGGSEQFF.

This clonotype was picked up many times. This chain links TRBV20-1 with TRBJ2-5; D possibly corresponds to TRBD2 (5 bases). The V end was cut by 3 bases, the J end by 4 bases, with 12 bases between. The CDR3 has 13 residues. Germline CDR1 is DFQATT and CDR2 is SNEGSKA (reference sequence). CDR3 sequence: CSASRSGTETQYF. Here the CDR3 DNA reads TGCAGTGCTAGTCGGAGCGGCACAGAGACCCAGTACTTC.

The chain links TRBV7-2 to TRBJ2-5, with D unresolved. CDR1 is SGHTA and CDR2 is FQGNSA in the germline V gene. The CDR3 loop spans 13 amino acids. Trimming removed 2 bases at V and 4 bases at J, with 8 bases between. CDR3 sequence: CASSLPQTETQYF. The CDR3 region has the DNA TGTGCCAGCAGCTTACCACAGACAGAGACCCAGTACTTC.

As for this clonotype: Without the conserved terminal phenylalanine or tryptophan, this CDR3 likely stems from a read error. The genes are TRBV20-1 and TRBJ2-1; tentatively, D is TRBD2 (6 bases). Germline CDR1 DFQATT, CDR2 SNEGSKA (reference sequence). This CDR3 spans 15 amino acids. DNA of the CDR3: TGCAGTGCGGCCCCCCCGGAGGGCTCCCACAATGAGCAGTTCTCC. It codes for CSAAPPEGSHNEQFS.

This clonotype showed up many times. The chain recombines TRBV5-1 with TRBJ1-1, with D unclear. Germline V lookup: CDR1 SGHRS, CDR2 YFSETQ. CDR3 length equals 14 residues. Trimming pared 8 bases from V and 6 bases from J, leaving 20 bases between. In nucleotides, the CDR3 is TGCGCCAGTAAGAGTTCGGCGGGGAGGGCTGAAGCTTTCTTT. Translating it yields CASKSSAGRAEAFF.

V is TRBV20-1 and J is TRBJ1-5, with 9 nucleotides matching TRBD1. The J segment lost 4 bases and the V segment lost 7 bases, leaving 14 bases of the junction unmatched. The CDR3 has 16 amino acids. Germline assignment: CDR1 DFQATT and CDR2 SNEGSKA (reference sequence). The CDR3 region has the DNA TGCAGTGTTACCCCGCGAACAGGGGGCGTTAATCAGCCCCAGCATTTT. This gives the protein CSVTPRTGGVNQPQHF.

This clonotype was picked up many times. The chain carries TRBV7-9 and TRBJ2-1, with a possible D match to TRBD1 (5 bases). V was shortened by 1 base and J by 1 base, with 8 bases between the two germline ends. This CDR3 is 15 amino acids long. Germline V CDR1 and CDR2: SEHNR, FQNEAQ (reference sequence). CDR3 residues: CASSLEGPSYNEQFF. The CDR3 DNA reads TGTGCCAGCAGCTTAGAGGGGCCTTCCTACAATGAGCAGTTCTTC.

CDR3 amino acids: CASSPTAREIDYWEQYF. CDR3 sequence (DNA): TGTGCCAGCAGTCCAACTGCCAGGGAAATCGACTACTGGGAGCAGTACTTC. The chain employs TRBV7-2 and TRBJ2-7, with D perhaps matching TRBD1 or TRBD2 (5 bases each). V was pared by 6 bases and J by 7 bases, with 28 bases between. The CDR3 consists of 17 residues. In germline, CDR1 is SGHTA, CDR2 FQGNSA.

Remarks on this clonotype: Given the absence of the conserved phenylalanine or tryptophan at the CDR3 end, a read error is likely. This chain uses TRBV20-1 with TRBJ2-1; 10 nucleotides match TRBD2. The CDR3 length is 15 residues. Germline loops: CDR1 DFQATT, CDR2 SNEGSKA (reference sequence). For the CDR3, the DNA is TGTAGTGCCCCTAATCAAGCGGGAGGGGGTAATGAGCAGTTCCTC. Amino acids: CSAPNQAGGGNEQFL.

Many counts were recorded for this clonotype. The chain has TRBV28 and TRBJ2-6, with D perhaps matching TRBD2 (6 bases). The ends were cut back, 5 bases at V and 4 bases at J, with 15 bases in the middle. CDR3 length: 16 amino acids. Germline CDR1 is MDHEN and CDR2 is SYDVKM. CDR3 residues: CASSLSPGDGANVLTF. CDR3 nucleotide sequence: TGTGCCAGCAGTCTCTCCCCGGGGGACGGGGCCAACGTCCTGACTTTC.

Many counts were recorded for this clonotype. The rearrangement uses TRBV29-1 and TRBJ2-3; 13 positions match TRBD2. Trimming cost V 0 bases and J 7 bases; bases outside gene matches: 10. This CDR3 contains 17 residues. Germline-derived CDR1 and CDR2 are SQVTM and ANQGSEA. CDR3 bases: TGCAGCGTTGAAGAGGGAGGACTAGCGGGAGCCCTCTATACGCAGTATTTT. It yields the protein CSVEEGGLAGALYTQYF.

The DNA for the CDR3 is TGTGCCAGCAGCCAAGTGGACGGTTCTAACTATGGCTACACCTTC. Amino acids: CASSQVDGSNYGYTF. This sequence joins TRBV14 and TRBJ1-2; D remains unclear. Trimming left V 1 base short and J 0 bases short, with 9 bases between. Germline V gene sequence: CDR1 SGHDN, CDR2 FVKESK. The CDR3 is 15 amino acids. Together with reference TRBV14 and TRBJ1-2, the CDR3 gives the full variable domain: EAGVTQFPSHSVIEKGQTVTLRCDPISGHDNLYWYRRVMGKEIKFLLHFVKESKQDESGMPNNRFLAERTGGTYSTLKVQPAELEDSGVYFCASSQVDGSNYGYTFGSGTRLTVV.

This clonotype turned up a few times. The chain links TRBV14 to TRBJ1-3; D perhaps matches TRBD1 (5 bases). Germline assignment: CDR1 SGHDN and CDR2 FVKESK. This CDR3 contains 14 residues. Trimming stripped 2 bases from V and 5 bases from J, with 10 bases between. The CDR3 protein is CASSQPGARNTIYF. CDR3 coding DNA: TGTGCCAGCAGCCAACCCGGGGCTCGAAACACCATATATTTT.

This clonotype was observed at least ten times. The chain is built from TRBV19 and TRBJ1-5; 11 bases align to TRBD1. Germline CDR1 is LNHDA and CDR2 is SQIVND (reference sequence). Trimming took 5 bases from V and 6 from J; bases not matched to a gene: 0. This CDR3 has 13 residues. In DNA form, the CDR3 reads TGTGCCAGTAGTGGGACAGGGGGTCAGCCCCAGCATTTT. This translates into CASSGTGGQPQHF.

The CDR3 loop is CASGLDSGPTDTQYF. CDR3 coding DNA: TGCGCCAGCGGCCTAGATAGCGGCCCCACAGATACGCAGTATTTT. The chain links TRBV4-3 to TRBJ2-3, with TRBD2 as a possible D gene (6 bases). Per the germline V gene, CDR1 is LGHNA and CDR2 is YSLEER. Between the trimmed V and J ends, which lost 8 bases and 2 bases, there was a span of 17 bases. This CDR3 is 15 amino acids long.

This clonotype was seen ten or more times. The chain joins TRBV3-1 to TRBJ2-3; the D call may be TRBD1 or TRBD2 (5 bases each). The CDR3 spans 16 residues. Germline V gives CDR1 LGHDT, CDR2 YNNKEL (reference sequence). V dropped 4 bases and J dropped 3 bases, with 17 bases sitting between them. The CDR3 protein is CASSPLSGSRTDTQYF. The CDR3 coding sequence is TGTGCCAGCAGCCCGTTATCAGGGAGCCGAACAGATACGCAGTATTTT.

This clonotype appeared a single time. A much larger clone differs by one base, so this may be a read error. This chain connects TRBV28 to TRBJ1-2, with TRBD1 identical over 8 bases. The trim removed 1 base at V and 6 bases at J, leaving 4 bases unmatched. This CDR3 spans 14 amino acids. CDR1 and CDR2 (germline): MDHEN, SYDVKM. CDR3 in DNA: TGTGCCAGCAGTTTATCCCAGGGGGCCGATGGCTACACCTTC. Translating gives CASSLSQGADGYTF.

This clonotype showed up many times. The genes are TRBV29-1 and TRBJ1-5; 7 bases fit TRBD1. Unmatched junction bases numbered 9, after V lost 5 bases and J lost 5 bases. Looked up from germline, CDR1 is SQVTM and CDR2 is ANQGSEA. This CDR3 has 14 amino acids. The CDR3 bases are TGCAGCGTTCTGACAGGGCCGACAGATCAGCCCCAGCATTTT. This codes for CSVLTGPTDQPQHF.

At least ten counts were recorded for this clonotype. V and J are TRBV5-1 and TRBJ2-7, with TRBD1 matching over 9 bases. CDR1 is SGHRS, CDR2 YFSETQ, per germline. V lost 0 bases, J lost 6 bases, and 4 bases stayed unmatched. CDR3 length equals 14 residues. Here the CDR3 reads CASSLAGTGFEQYF. As DNA, the CDR3 is TGCGCCAGCAGCTTGGCGGGGACAGGGTTCGAGCAGTACTTC.